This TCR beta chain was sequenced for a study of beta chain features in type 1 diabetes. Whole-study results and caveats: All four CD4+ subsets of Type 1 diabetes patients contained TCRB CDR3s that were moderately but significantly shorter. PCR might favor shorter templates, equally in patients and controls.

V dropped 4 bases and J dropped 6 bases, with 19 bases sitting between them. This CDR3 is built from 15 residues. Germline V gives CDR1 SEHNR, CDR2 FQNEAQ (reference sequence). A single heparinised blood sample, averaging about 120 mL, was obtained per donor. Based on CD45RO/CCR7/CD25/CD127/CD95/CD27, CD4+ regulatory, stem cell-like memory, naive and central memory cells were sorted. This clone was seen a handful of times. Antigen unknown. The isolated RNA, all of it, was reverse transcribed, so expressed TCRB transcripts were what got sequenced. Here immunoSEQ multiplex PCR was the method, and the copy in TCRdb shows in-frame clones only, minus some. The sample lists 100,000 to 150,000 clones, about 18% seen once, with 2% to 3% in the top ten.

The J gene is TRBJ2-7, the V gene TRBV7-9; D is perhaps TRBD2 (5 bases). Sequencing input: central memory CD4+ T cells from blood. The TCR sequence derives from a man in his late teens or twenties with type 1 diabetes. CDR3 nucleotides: TGTGCCAGCAGCTCCCTATTGGGGATTCGGGGCGAGCAGTACTTC. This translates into CASSSLLGIRGEQYF.